This record looks at one T cell receptor beta chain sequence and its context. The target antigen is unknown. Noted time point: inflamed ileum from the surgical specimen. This sample was included in a study of T cell repertoires in ileal Crohn's disease. Study-wide context: From the surgical specimen's inflamed ileum, biopsies were taken as M0. Roughly 470 nanograms of biopsy DNA per sample underwent TCRB immunosequencing.

V was trimmed by 4 bases and J by 6 bases, leaving 19 bases between them. Germline V lookup: CDR1 KGHSH, CDR2 LQKENI. The CDR3 contains 16 residues. Only in-frame clones appear in the TCRdb table, and some are missing; sequencing was by immunoSEQ multiplex PCR. The sample lists roughly 8,000 clones; 75% to 85% were seen once. Study conclusions and caveats: High-frequency clones were more common in sorted CD8 than CD4 cells. Active smokers at surgery had more clonal expansions than non-smokers.

Sequencing was done on a sample of ileal tissue. J is TRBJ1-5 and V is TRBV18; no clear D. This clonotype was obtained from an adult with Crohn's disease. The CDR3 nucleotides read TGTGCCAGCTCACTTTCCGGACGAGGGAGCGGTCAGCCCCAGCATTTT. Translation: CASSLSGRGSGQPQHF.